Sequencing of this T cell receptor (beta chain) was carried out in a study of tumor-infiltrating lymphocytes in primary liver carcinoma. General study points: Tumor-adjacent and tumor-blood pairs overlapped less than tumor region pairs did.

In regard to this clonotype: Antigen specificity is unknown. At one of its ends the junction is not consistent with the germline gene, which may arise from a read error.

From around 500 ng of total RNA, TCR beta-specific cDNA was reverse-transcribed using a constant-region primer. Three nested multiplex PCR rounds, a slightly modified ARM-PCR, produced the libraries for TCR beta. TCRdb fed the multiplex PCR reads into MiXCR, producing one record per CDR3 protein. The profile shows about 92,000 distinct CDR3 sequences, about 70% of them singletons. Each 20-30 mg portion of unsorted bulk tissue served as the source for co-extraction of RNA and DNA. No treatment had been given to the patients, who were chronically infected with HBV. This TCR was recovered from a man aged 40-49 years with primary liver carcinoma and hepatitis B virus infection. The sample was tumor-adjacent normal liver tissue.

The CDR3 sequence is CASRETGARTGQLFF. In DNA, the CDR3 is TGTGCCAGCAGAGAGACAGGGGCGCGGACCGGGCAGCTGTTTTTT. The chain joins TRBV12-3 or TRBV12-4 to TRBJ2-2, with 8 bases matching TRBD1. This CDR3 has 15 residues.